One TCR beta chain is described in this entry. The antigen is undetermined. Repertoires were generated with immunoSEQ multiplex PCR, while TCRdb's copy carries only in-frame clones and drops some. The repertoire holds about 36,000 clones, with 80% as singletons. The data were obtained in a study of a mutant IDH1 vaccine in newly diagnosed glioma. About the study: Vaccine dosing followed radiotherapy by 4-6 weeks, or accompanied temozolomide cycles.

Time point specified: week 11, during vaccination. Vaccination used 300 ug of mutant IDH1 20-mer peptide per dose, with topical imiquimod. The CDR3 covers 15 residues. The germline V gene encodes CDR1 SGHDT and CDR2 YYEEEE. Trimming cost V 3 bases and J 2 bases, with 15 bases left between them. The rearrangement links TRBV5-6 to TRBJ2-7; tentative D call: TRBD2 (6 bases). Sample: peripheral blood mononuclear cells (PBMCs), taken from a glioma patient whose treatment included an IDH1 peptide vaccine. The receptor was isolated from a young woman with glioma. Some clones in this sample may be carry-over from other donors' samples. CDR3 nucleotides: TGTGCCAGCAGCTCGGGAGACAGAAATCCCTACGAGCAGTACTTC. This translates into CASSSGDRNPYEQYF.